This entry describes one TCR beta chain. This clone was seen once. What this receptor recognizes is not known. Qualities for individual bases were not recorded, and no much larger clone is one base off. To sequence the TCRbeta CDR3 region, genomic DNA was isolated from the sorted cells. The immunoSEQ Assay was used to sequence the TCRbeta CDR3 regions. The table comes from immuneACCESS by way of TCRdb, which keeps in-frame sequences with V and J called. Part of the clones is missing from these tables; in studies checked, under half for an unresolved V gene and the rest for unknown reasons. The sample contains 100,000 or so clones, roughly 80% of them found a single time. Of the sample, about 5.5% falls within the top ten clones. Patients with autoimmune disease history or receiving systemic immunosuppression were excluded from the trial. Peripheral blood for TCR sequencing was collected from all dose cohorts at baseline, on cycle 4 day 1, and on cycle 7 day 1. The samples were drawn from a first-in-human, open-label, multicenter phase I dose-escalation trial of ivuxolimab. Adults with locally advanced or metastatic melanoma, renal cell, hepatocellular, or head and neck squamous cell carcinoma were enrolled in the trial. Before TCR sequencing, CD4+ and CD8+ T cells were separately sorted from peripheral blood.

This entry belongs to a study of OX40 agonist ivuxolimab in advanced cancers. Concerning the study at large: Ivuxolimab was an agonistic, fully human IgG2 monoclonal antibody directed against OX40 (CD134), a costimulatory receptor. Partial responses were achieved by three dose-escalation patients, of whom one had hepatocellular carcinoma and two had cutaneous melanoma. The point of sequencing TCRbeta in the periphery was to test whether ivuxolimab changed TCR sequence diversity and drove clonal T-cell expansion. In the dose-escalation cohort, roughly 80% of patients were male, and the mean age was approximately 60 years, with a range of 23 to 79. Prior anti-PD-1, anti-PD-L1 or anti-CTLA-4 therapy was permitted, and approximately 41% of dose-escalation patients had received checkpoint inhibitors. Intravenous ivuxolimab was administered to patients every 2 weeks at six dose levels: 0.01, 0.1, 0.3, 1.5, 3 and 10 mg/kg. Of the approximately 50 dose-escalation patients, hepatocellular carcinoma was present in some 19, melanoma in roughly 15, renal cell carcinoma in 9 and head and neck cancer in 9. The paper describes the monotherapy dose-escalation part (N of about 57 patients) of the phase I trial of ivuxolimab. Overall study outcomes, separate from this receptor: In the 0.1-3.0 mg/kg groups, partial responders had among the lowest normalized peripheral clonal expansion, particularly in CD8+ T cells. Low levels of normalized T-cell clonal expansion were also shown by some nonresponding patients. After ivuxolimab, more expanded clones were found on average in CD8+ T cells than in CD4+ T cells. Antigen specificity was not determined for the clonally expanded peripheral T cells. At doses of 0.1 to 3.0 mg/kg, clonal expansion of both CD4+ and CD8+ T cells in blood was seen between baseline and week 6.

CDR1 and CDR2 were assigned from the germline V gene as MGHDK and SYGVNS. Germline trimming amounts to 5 bases on V and 5 bases on J, with 5 as the count of junction bases outside the gene matches. Inclusive of the bounding cysteine and phenylalanine, the CDR3 is 13 residues long. Of all the DNA, just the CDR3 is kept, 39 bases in frame from base 1. The rearranged segments are TRBV25-1 and TRBJ1-1, and 7 bases in between align with TRBD1. Here the sequenced sample was CD4+ or CD8+ T cells sorted from blood, taken in a trial of the OX40 agonist ivuxolimab. The sequence was obtained from an adult with an advanced solid tumor such as melanoma, head and neck, liver or kidney cancer. The CDR3 region reads CASSTGQRTEAFF. The DNA is as follows: TGTGCCAGCAGTACGGGACAGAGGACTGAAGCTTTCTTT.